These T cell receptor beta chains were read from a single sample in a study of shared clonotypes between healthy human individuals. The protocol was immunoSEQ multiplex PCR, while the TCRdb copy is restricted to in-frame clones and leaves out a portion. Seen here are millions of clones, roughly 92% observed once, and the top ten hold roughly 0.15%. The sequencing sample was made of naive CD4+ T cells sorted from blood. The receptors here all came from a man aged 18 to 30 in good health. CDR3s include the opening cysteine and the closing phenylalanine or tryptophan. D genes are given only for firm matches. For some rows the clone size is stated as once, few or many, or as a class when expanded; others skip it.

j_gene | abundance | v_gene | d_gene | CDR3nt | CDR3aa
TRBJ1-3 | - | TRBV28 | - | TGTGCCAGCACCACGACCGGGACGGGAAACACCATATATTTT | CASTTTGTGNTIYF
TRBJ1-2 | - | TRBV27 | - | TGTGCCAGCAGTTTAAGGATAGTCGATACCAACTATGGCTACACCTTC | CASSLRIVDTNYGYTF
TRBJ2-5 | once | TRBV9 | TRBD2 | TGTGCCAGCAGCGTAGGTCCTAGCGGGGGACAAGAGACCCAGTACTTC | CASSVGPSGGQETQYF
TRBJ2-3 | - | TRBV10-3 | TRBD2 | TGTGCCATCAGGGGCCTAGCGGGAGGGAGCACAGATACGCAGTATTTT | CAIRGLAGGSTDTQYF
TRBJ1-6 | - | TRBV18 | - | TGTGCCAGCTCACCGACAGAGGTCCATTCACCCCTCCACTTT | CASSPTEVHSPLHF
TRBJ1-2 | - | TRBV11-2 | - | TGTGCCAGCAGCTTAGATTTGTTAGGGTCAGGCGGCTACACCTTC | CASSLDLLGSGGYTF
TRBJ1-3 | - | TRBV7-8 | - | TGTGCCAGCAGCCCGGGGGACACCCTAAACACCATATATTTT | CASSPGDTLNTIYF
TRBJ1-1 | - | TRBV18 | - | TGTGCCAGCTCGCCCGCCCTGGGCACTGAAGCTTTCTTT | CASSPALGTEAFF
TRBJ2-7 | - | TRBV7-9 | - | TGTGCCAGCAGCTTAAGGACACTAGGATTTGAGCAGTACTTC | CASSLRTLGFEQYF
TRBJ2-2 | - | TRBV7-7 | - | TGTGCTAGCAGCCCGTGGGTAGGGGAAGATATCCGGGAGCTGTTTTTT | CASSPWVGEDIRELFF
TRBJ2-1 | - | TRBV6-5 | - | TGTGCCAGCAGCATTAGCGGCAATCCCTACAATGAGCAGTTCTTC | CASSISGNPYNEQFF
TRBJ2-7 | - | TRBV5-6 | TRBD1 | TGTGCCAGCAGCTGGGGGACAGGGGCCTACGAGCAGTACTTC | CASSWGTGAYEQYF
TRBJ2-3 | few | TRBV7-2 | - | TGTGCCAGCAGCTCCAGCACAGATACGCAGTATTTT | CASSSSTDTQYF
TRBJ2-5 | - | TRBV28 | - | TGTGCCAGCAGCCCGGTAGGGGTCCAAGAGACCCAGTACTTC | CASSPVGVQETQYF
TRBJ1-4 | few | TRBV10-3 | - | TGTGCCATCAGTGAGTCCAGTGACCCACTGTTTTTT | CAISESSDPLFF
TRBJ2-5 | - | TRBV6-5 | TRBD2 | TGTGCCGTGACTAGCGCACAAGAGACCCAGTACTTC | CAVTSAQETQYF
TRBJ2-3 | - | TRBV11-2 | - | TGTGCCAGCAGCGCCCTCGGCGGGAGCACAGATACGCAGTATTTT | CASSALGGSTDTQYF
TRBJ2-5 | - | TRBV30 | TRBD1 | TGTGCCTGGAGTGTAAAACAGGGGAAAGGAGAGACCCAGTACTTC | CAWSVKQGKGETQYF
TRBJ2-7 | - | TRBV18 | - | TGTGCCAGCTCACCTTTGGGGGCCTACGAGCAGTACTTC | CASSPLGAYEQYF
TRBJ1-2 | - | TRBV19 | - | TGTGCCAGTAGTGAAGGGACGGAAAAAACTAACTATGGCTACACCTTC | CASSEGTEKTNYGYTF
TRBJ2-1 | - | TRBV7-2 | TRBD2 | TGTGCCAGCAGCTTAGTAGGACTAGCGGGAGCCATTTATGAGCAGTTCTTC | CASSLVGLAGAIYEQFF
TRBJ2-5 | once | TRBV13 | TRBD1 | TGTGCCAGCAGCTCCCGAGACAGGGGGTTAGGAGAGACCCAGTACTTC | CASSSRDRGLGETQYF
TRBJ1-1 | - | TRBV5-1 | - | TGCGCCAGCAGCGTGGACCCCCAGGGTTCTGAAGCTTTCTTT | CASSVDPQGSEAFF
TRBJ2-5 | - | TRBV15 | - | TGTGCCACCAGCAGAGAGTCGCAGACCTTTGGGACCCAGTACTTC | CATSRESQTFGTQYF
TRBJ1-5 | - | TRBV18 | - | TGTGCCAGCTCACCAGGACGGGGGAGCAATCAGCCCCAGCATTTT | CASSPGRGSNQPQHF
TRBJ1-4 | - | TRBV5-1 | TRBD1 | TGCGCCAGCAGCCTGGACAGGTTAAATGAAAAACTGTTTTTT | CASSLDRLNEKLFF
TRBJ1-1 | - | TRBV6-1 | - | TGTGCCAGCGCGGTGTCCGTGAACACTGAAGCTTTCTTT | CASAVSVNTEAFF
TRBJ1-2 | - | TRBV4-3 | - | TGCGCCAGCAGCCAAGAACTGTCACAGAACTATGGCTACACCTTC | CASSQELSQNYGYTF
TRBJ1-4 | - | TRBV29-1 | TRBD1 | TGCAGCGTTCTCGACAGGGAGGAGGGAAAACTGTTTTTT | CSVLDREEGKLFF
TRBJ2-2 | - | TRBV27 | - | TGTGCCAGCAGTTTTCCTACAGGGTCGGGCACCGGGGAGCTGTTTTTT | CASSFPTGSGTGELFF
TRBJ2-3 | - | TRBV30 | - | TGTGCCTGGACCTCTATGTTTAGCACAGATACGCAGTATTTT | CAWTSMFSTDTQYF
TRBJ2-2 | - | TRBV14 | - | TGTGCCAGCAGCGGGGCTCTAGCGATTAACACCGGGGAGCTGTTTTTT | CASSGALAINTGELFF
TRBJ2-1 | - | TRBV19 | - | TGTGCCAGCGCGGCTTCCCAAAATTTCTACAATGAGCAGTTCTTC | CASAASQNFYNEQFF
TRBJ1-6 | - | TRBV10-2 | - | TGCGCCACGCGGGCCGGGACACATGGAAGCTCCTATAATTCACCCCTCCACTTT | CATRAGTHGSSYNSPLHF
TRBJ2-7 | - | TRBV6-1 | - | TGTGCCAGCAGCACAGGACGTACCTACGAGCAGTACTTC | CASSTGRTYEQYF
TRBJ2-5 | - | TRBV7-3 | - | TGTGCCAGCAGCTTAATTCAGGGAGAGACCCAGTACTTC | CASSLIQGETQYF
TRBJ2-5 | - | TRBV5-1 | TRBD1 | TGCGCCAGCAGCTTATTAGGGGGCCGGGAAGAGACCCAGTACTTC | CASSLLGGREETQYF
TRBJ2-3 | - | TRBV28 | - | TGTGCCAGCAGGGTAGGGGCTGACACAGATACGCAGTATTTT | CASRVGADTDTQYF
TRBJ1-2 | - | TRBV18 | TRBD1 | TGTGCCAGCTCACCCCTGGGACAGATTAACTGGGACTATGGCTACACCTTC | CASSPLGQINWDYGYTF
TRBJ2-5 | once | TRBV2 | TRBD1 | TGTGCCAGCAGACGGACAGGGGCGGGGGAGACCCAGTACTTC | CASRRTGAGETQYF
TRBJ1-5 | - | TRBV10-3 | - | TGTGCCATCAGTGAGGGTCGGGGAAACCAGCCCCAGCATTTT | CAISEGRGNQPQHF
TRBJ1-6 | - | TRBV7-8 | TRBD1 | TGTGCCAGCAGCTTAGCACTCAACGTAGGACAGGTTAAGACCAATTCACCCCTCCACTTT | CASSLALNVGQVKTNSPLHF
TRBJ2-5 | once | TRBV28 | - | TGTGCCGAGACGCTTAAGTCCGGGACAATGCTGGAGACCCAGTACTTC | CAETLKSGTMLETQYF
TRBJ2-7 | - | TRBV4-1 | - | TGCGCCAGCAGCCAAGAAGGTACAGTGGTTTACGAGCAGTACTTC | CASSQEGTVVYEQYF
TRBJ2-7 | - | TRBV5-4 | - | TGTGCCAGCCGCTTAAGTCCAGGGTCCTCCTACGAGCAGTACTTC | CASRLSPGSSYEQYF
TRBJ1-2 | - | TRBV6-5 | - | TGTGCCAGCAGTGCCCCAGAAGCTAACTATGGCTACACCTTC | CASSAPEANYGYTF
TRBJ1-5 | - | TRBV28 | - | TGTGCCAGCAGCCCGGTCCCGGGAAACAATCAGCCCCAGCATTTT | CASSPVPGNNQPQHF
TRBJ2-6 | - | TRBV4-1 | - | TGCGCCAGCAGCCAAGATAGCGTAGGAGAGGGCTCTGGGGCCAACGTCCTGACTTTC | CASSQDSVGEGSGANVLTF
TRBJ1-2 | once | TRBV6-5 | TRBD1 | TGTGCCAGCAGTTCACAGGGGGCGCCGGATGGCTACACCTTC | CASSSQGAPDGYTF
TRBJ1-5 | - | TRBV4-3 | - | TGCGCCAGCAGCCAAGAGTTGGTTCAGCCCCAGCATTTT | CASSQELVQPQHF
TRBJ2-7 | once | TRBV25-1 | - | TGTGCCAACCTATGGGGACACAACTCCTACGAGCAGTACTTC | CANLWGHNSYEQYF
TRBJ2-3 | - | TRBV5-6 | TRBD1 | TGTGCCAGCAGCTTGCTGGGACAGGGATCCGCAGATACGCAGTATTTT | CASSLLGQGSADTQYF
TRBJ2-3 | once | TRBV7-6 | - | TGTGCCAGCAGCTTGCCTAGCAAGTCAGCAGATACGCAGTATTTT | CASSLPSKSADTQYF
TRBJ2-2 | - | TRBV7-3 | - | TGTGCCAGCAGCTTACTGGTTTCCGTGGGTAGGACCGGGGAGCTGTTTTTT | CASSLLVSVGRTGELFF
TRBJ2-7 | - | TRBV10-3 | - | TGTGCCATCAGTGCCCGACAAGGGACGGGTATAGACGAGCAGTACTTC | CAISARQGTGIDEQYF